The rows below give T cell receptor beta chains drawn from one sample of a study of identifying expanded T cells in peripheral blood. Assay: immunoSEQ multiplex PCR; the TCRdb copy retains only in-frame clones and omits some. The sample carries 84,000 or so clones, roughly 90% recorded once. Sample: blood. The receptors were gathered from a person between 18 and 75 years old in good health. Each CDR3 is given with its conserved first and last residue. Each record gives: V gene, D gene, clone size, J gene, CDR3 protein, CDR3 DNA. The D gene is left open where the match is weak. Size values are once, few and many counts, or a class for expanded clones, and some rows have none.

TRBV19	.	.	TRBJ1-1	CASRPRTVSQSTEAFF	TGTGCCAGTAGGCCTCGGACAGTTTCCCAAAGTACTGAAGCTTTCTTT
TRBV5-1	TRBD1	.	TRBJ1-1	CASSWTGGTEAFF	TGCGCCAGCAGCTGGACAGGGGGGACTGAAGCTTTCTTT
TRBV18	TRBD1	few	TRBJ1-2	CASSPGLGDRGDGYTF	TGTGCCAGCTCACCAGGCCTAGGGGACAGAGGGGATGGCTACACCTTC
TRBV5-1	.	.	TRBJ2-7	CASSSRTGRGEQYF	TGCGCCAGCAGCTCCCGGACAGGGAGGGGCGAGCAGTACTTC
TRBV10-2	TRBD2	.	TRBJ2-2	CASSGPAGGSGELFF	TGCGCCAGCAGTGGCCCAGCGGGAGGGAGCGGGGAGCTGTTTTTT
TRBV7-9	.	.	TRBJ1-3	CASSLVGREGPLAGNTIYF	TGTGCCAGCAGCTTAGTGGGCAGGGAAGGCCCCTTGGCTGGAAACACCATATATTTT
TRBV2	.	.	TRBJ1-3	CASSEWGRGQGNTIYF	TGTGCCAGCAGTGAATGGGGCAGGGGACAAGGAAACACCATATATTTT
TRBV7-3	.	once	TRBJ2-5	CASSLTQLETQYF	TGTGCCAGCAGCTTAACTCAGCTAGAGACCCAGTACTTC
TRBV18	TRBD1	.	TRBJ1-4	CASSLDRATNEKLFF	TGTGCCAGCTCGCTGGACAGGGCGACTAATGAAAAACTGTTTTTT
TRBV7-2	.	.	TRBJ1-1	CASSARDIIYAEAFF	TGTGCCAGCAGCGCTCGGGACATAATATACGCTGAAGCTTTCTTT
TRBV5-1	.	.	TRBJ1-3	CASSLEIGLPGNTIYF	TGCGCCAGCAGCTTGGAAATAGGCCTACCTGGAAACACCATATATTTT
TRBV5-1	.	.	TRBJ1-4	CASSTLTGSAKLFF	TGCGCCAGCAGCACACTCACAGGGTCCGCGAAACTGTTTTTT
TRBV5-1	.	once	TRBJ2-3	CASSPSSSTDTQYF	TGCGCCAGCAGCCCCAGCAGCAGCACAGATACGCAGTATTTT
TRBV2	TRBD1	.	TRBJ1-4	CASGEQGVNEKLFF	TGTGCCAGCGGAGAACAGGGGGTGAATGAAAAACTGTTTTTT
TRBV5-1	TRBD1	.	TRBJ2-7	CASRAGQGYEQYF	TGCGCCAGCAGGGCGGGACAGGGCTACGAGCAGTACTTC
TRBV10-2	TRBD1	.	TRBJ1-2	CASSDPPTGGDPRATF	TGCGCCAGCAGTGACCCACCGACAGGGGGAGATCCCCGGGCCACCTTC
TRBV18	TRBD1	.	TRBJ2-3	CASSPGETGDTQYF	TGTGCCAGCTCACCTGGGGAGACAGGGGATACGCAGTATTTT
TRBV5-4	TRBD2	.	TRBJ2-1	CASSFSGRTSYNEQFF	TGTGCCAGCAGCTTTAGCGGGAGGACCTCATACAATGAGCAGTTCTTC
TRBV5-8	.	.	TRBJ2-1	CASSFERYGEQFF	TGTGCCAGCAGCTTCGAGCGGTACGGTGAGCAGTTCTTC
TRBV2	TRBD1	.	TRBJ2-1	CASSRGSSYNEQFF	TGTGCCAGCAGCAGGGGGAGCTCCTACAATGAGCAGTTCTTC
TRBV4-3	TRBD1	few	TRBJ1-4	CASSQDRRQGDEKLFF	TGCGCCAGCAGCCAAGATCGGCGGCAGGGGGATGAAAAACTGTTTTTT
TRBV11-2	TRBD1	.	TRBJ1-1	CASSWDSGTEAFF	TGTGCCAGCAGCTGGGACAGTGGCACTGAAGCTTTCTTT
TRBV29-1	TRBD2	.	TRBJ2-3	CSVVPHLAANTDTQYF	TGCAGCGTTGTCCCCCACCTAGCGGCCAACACAGATACGCAGTATTTT
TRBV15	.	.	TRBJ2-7	CATSRDFYEQYF	TGTGCCACCAGCAGAGATTTTTACGAGCAGTACTTC